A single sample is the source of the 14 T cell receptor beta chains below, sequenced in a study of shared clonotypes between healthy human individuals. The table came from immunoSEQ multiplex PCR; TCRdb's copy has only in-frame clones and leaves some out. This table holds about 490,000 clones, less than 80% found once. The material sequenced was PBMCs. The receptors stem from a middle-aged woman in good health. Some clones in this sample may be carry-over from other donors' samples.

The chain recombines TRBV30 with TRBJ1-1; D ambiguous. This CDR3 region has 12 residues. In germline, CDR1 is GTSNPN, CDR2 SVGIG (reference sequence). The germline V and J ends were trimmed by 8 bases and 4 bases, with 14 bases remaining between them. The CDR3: CARLGPSTEAFF. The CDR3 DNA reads TGTGCCCGCCTTGGGCCAAGCACTGAAGCTTTCTTT. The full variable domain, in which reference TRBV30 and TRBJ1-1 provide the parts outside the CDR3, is SQTIHQWPATLVQPVGSPLSLECTVEGTSNPNLYWYRQAAGRGLQLLFYSVGIGQISSEVPQNLSASRPQDRQFILSSKKLLLSDSGFYLCARLGPSTEAFFGQGTRLTVV.

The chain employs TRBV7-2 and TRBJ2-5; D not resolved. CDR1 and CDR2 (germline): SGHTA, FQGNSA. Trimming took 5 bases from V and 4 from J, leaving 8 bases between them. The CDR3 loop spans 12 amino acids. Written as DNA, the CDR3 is TGTGCCAGCAGCCCGCAAGGAGAGACCCAGTACTTC. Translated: CASSPQGETQYF.

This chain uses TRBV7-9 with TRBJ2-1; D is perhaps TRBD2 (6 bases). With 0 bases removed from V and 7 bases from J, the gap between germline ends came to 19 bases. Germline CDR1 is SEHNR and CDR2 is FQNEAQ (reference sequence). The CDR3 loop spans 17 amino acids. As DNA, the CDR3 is TGTGCCAGCAGCTTAGCTTGGGAGGACCCCCCTGGGAATGAGCAGTTCTTC. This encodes CASSLAWEDPPGNEQFF. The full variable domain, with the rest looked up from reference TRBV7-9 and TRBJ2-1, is DTGVSQNPRHKITKRGQNVTFRCDPISEHNRLYWYRQTLGQGPEFLTYFQNEAQLEKSRLLSDRFSAERPKGSFSTLEIQRTEQGDSAMYLCASSLAWEDPPGNEQFFGPGTRLTVL.

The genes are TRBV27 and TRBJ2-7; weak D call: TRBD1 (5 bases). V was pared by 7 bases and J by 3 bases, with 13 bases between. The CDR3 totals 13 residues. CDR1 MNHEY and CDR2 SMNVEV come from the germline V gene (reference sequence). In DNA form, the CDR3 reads TGTGCCAGCACCAGGGATCCACTCTACGAGCAGTACTTC. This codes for CASTRDPLYEQYF.

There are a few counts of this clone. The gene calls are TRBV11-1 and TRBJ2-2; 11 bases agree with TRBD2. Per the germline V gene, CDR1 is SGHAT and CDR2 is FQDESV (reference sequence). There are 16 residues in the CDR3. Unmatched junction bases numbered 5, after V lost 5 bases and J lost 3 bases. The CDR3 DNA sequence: TGTGCCAGCAGCCCGAGTAGCGGGAGGGACACCGGGGAGCTGTTTTTT. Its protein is CASSPSSGRDTGELFF.

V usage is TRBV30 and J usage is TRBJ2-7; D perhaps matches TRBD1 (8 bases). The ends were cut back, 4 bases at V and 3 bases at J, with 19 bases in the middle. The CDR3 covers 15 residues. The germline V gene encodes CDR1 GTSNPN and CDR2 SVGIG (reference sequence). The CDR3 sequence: CAWIGRDRKDYEQYF. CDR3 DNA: TGTGCCTGGATTGGGAGGGACAGGAAAGACTACGAGCAGTACTTC.

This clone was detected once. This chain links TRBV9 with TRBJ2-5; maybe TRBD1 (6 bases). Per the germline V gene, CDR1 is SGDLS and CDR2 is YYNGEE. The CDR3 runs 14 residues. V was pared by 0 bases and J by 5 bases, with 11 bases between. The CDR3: CASSVGGQGETQYF. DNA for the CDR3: TGTGCCAGCAGCGTAGGTGGTCAGGGGGAGACCCAGTACTTC.

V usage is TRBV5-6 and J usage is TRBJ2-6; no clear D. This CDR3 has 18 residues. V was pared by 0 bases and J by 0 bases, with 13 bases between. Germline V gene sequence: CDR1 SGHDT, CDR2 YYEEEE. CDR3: CASSLVGDTNSGANVLTF. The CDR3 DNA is TGTGCCAGCAGCTTGGTCGGAGATACAAACTCTGGGGCCAACGTCCTGACTTTC. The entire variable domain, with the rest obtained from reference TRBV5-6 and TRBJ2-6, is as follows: DAGVTQSPTHLIKTRGQQVTLRCSPKSGHDTVSWYQQALGQGPQFIFQYYEEEERQRGNFPDRFSGHQFPNYSSELNVNALLLGDSALYLCASSLVGDTNSGANVLTFGAGSRLTVL.

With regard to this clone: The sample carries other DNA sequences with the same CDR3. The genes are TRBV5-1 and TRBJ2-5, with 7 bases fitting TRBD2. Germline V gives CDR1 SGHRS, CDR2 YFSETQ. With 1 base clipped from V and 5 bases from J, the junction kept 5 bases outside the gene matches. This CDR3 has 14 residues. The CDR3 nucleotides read TGCGCCAGCAGCTTGATAAGACTAGCTGAGACCCAGTACTTC. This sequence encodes CASSLIRLAETQYF.

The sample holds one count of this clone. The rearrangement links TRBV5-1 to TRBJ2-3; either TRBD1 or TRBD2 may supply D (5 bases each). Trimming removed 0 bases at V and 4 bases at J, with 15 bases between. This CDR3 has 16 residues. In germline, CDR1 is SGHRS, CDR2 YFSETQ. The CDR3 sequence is CASSLDGGRGADTQYF. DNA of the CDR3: TGCGCCAGCAGCTTGGACGGTGGGAGAGGGGCAGATACGCAGTATTTT.

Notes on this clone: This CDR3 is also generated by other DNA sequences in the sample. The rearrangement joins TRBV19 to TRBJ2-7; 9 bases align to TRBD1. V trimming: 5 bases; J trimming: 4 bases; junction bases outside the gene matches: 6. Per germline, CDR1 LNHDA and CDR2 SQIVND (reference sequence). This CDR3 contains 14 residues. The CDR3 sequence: CASSAGTGLYEQYF. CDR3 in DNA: TGTGCCAGTAGTGCCGGGACAGGGTTATACGAGCAGTACTTC.

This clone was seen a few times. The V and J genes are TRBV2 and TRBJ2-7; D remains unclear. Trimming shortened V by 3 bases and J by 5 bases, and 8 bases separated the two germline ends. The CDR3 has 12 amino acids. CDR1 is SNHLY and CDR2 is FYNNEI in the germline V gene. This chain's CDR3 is CASSESFHEQYF. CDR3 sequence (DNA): TGTGCCAGCAGTGAGTCCTTCCACGAGCAGTACTTC.

The DNA for the CDR3 is TGTGCCAGCAGCGTAGCCGGGACCAATCAGCCCCAGCATTTT. Protein sequence: CASSVAGTNQPQHF. The rearrangement joins TRBV9 to TRBJ1-5; tentatively, D is TRBD1 (5 bases). The CDR3 is made up of 14 amino acids. Germline V gives CDR1 SGDLS, CDR2 YYNGEE. Trimming stripped 0 bases from V and 3 bases from J, with 7 bases between.

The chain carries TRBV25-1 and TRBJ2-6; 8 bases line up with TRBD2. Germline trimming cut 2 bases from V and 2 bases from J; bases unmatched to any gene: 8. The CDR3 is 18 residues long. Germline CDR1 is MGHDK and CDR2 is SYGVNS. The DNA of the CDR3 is TGTGCCAGCAGTGAAGGTGTGGCCGGGGGGGCTGGGGCCAACGTCCTGACTTTC. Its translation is CASSEGVAGGAGANVLTF.